This TCR beta chain appears in the sequencing data of a study of cytomegalovirus exposure and HLA in healthy donors. In the study overall: The roughly 130 validation repertoires used the same platform as the approximately 700 first-cohort repertoires (as reported by a later analysis).

Findings of the study overall: Both high specificity and high sensitivity reportedly marked the classifier's diagnosis of cytomegalovirus status. The authors confirmed in vitro that a few CMV-associated chains were specific for CMV antigens. Researchers counted around 180 TCR beta chains as cytomegalovirus-associated.

TCRdb keeps only in-frame clones here, not all; method: immunoSEQ multiplex PCR. The sample has about 160,000 clones, around 92% seen once. The CDR3 loop spans 13 amino acids. Germline loops: CDR1 SGHVS, CDR2 FNYEAQ. The V end lost 0 bases, the J end lost 7 bases, and 9 bases lay between the germline ends. On this clone: As yet, its antigen is unknown.

Sequencing was done on a sample of PBMCs. The sequence was collected from a young man in good health and CMV-seropositive. The rearrangement uses TRBV7-6 and TRBJ1-2; D perhaps matches TRBD1 (6 bases). CDR3 in DNA: TGTGCCAGCAGCTTAGCGGGGGCGGGTGGCTACACCTTC. Translated, it gives CASSLAGAGGYTF.